This entry features one T cell receptor (beta chain) sequence. The clone's antigen remains unknown. Base qualities are missing; no much larger clone stands one base away. The sample belongs to a study of a mutant IDH1 vaccine in newly diagnosed glioma (dated by TCRdb to the early 2020s). Study-wide context: In the chemotherapy-containing groups, vaccination started alongside temozolomide cycles, whereas in patients who had radiotherapy alone it started 4-6 weeks after radiotherapy. Of the approximately 35 treated patients, approximately 62% were male and 37.5% were female, and the mean age was approximately 39 years. Before enrollment, patients had received standard therapy of radiotherapy alone, temozolomide alone, or radiochemotherapy with temozolomide; most received the combination. Visit V12 was the week-35 safety follow-up and visit V13 was the week-47 end of study. Peripheral blood was drawn at six visits: V03 (baseline), V05, V07, V10, V12 and V13. Longitudinal TCRB deep sequencing was done for fewer than 30 treated patients, wherever samples were available for exploratory analyses. The study at large found these results: PBMC samples for TCRB deep sequencing were selected based on availability. Pseudoprogression appeared unrelated to alterations in the top peripheral T cell clonotypes detected by TCRB sequencing. Vaccine-induced immune responses across multiple MHC alleles were detected in 93.3% of patients. It was noted by the authors that analyses of patient blood samples could not be reproduced owing to sample limitations.

The CDR3 starts with the cysteine, ends with the phenylalanine, and has 14 residues. The only DNA kept is the CDR3, 42 bases in frame from the first base. CDR1 and CDR2, looked up from the germline V gene, are SQVTM and ANQGSEA. Sample time point, as interpreted from the label and publication: week 35, safety follow-up. A 20-mer mutant IDH1 peptide at 300 micrograms in Montanide made up each vaccine dose, which was injected subcutaneously together with topical imiquimod. Patients received eight vaccinations in weeks 1, 3, 5, 7, 11, 15, 19 and 23, corresponding to visits V03 through V10. All donors had newly diagnosed IDH1-mutant astrocytomas of WHO grade 3 or 4 that showed loss of nuclear ATRX. The samples were drawn from NOA16, a multicentre, single-arm, open-label phase I trial in Germany that tested a mutant IDH1 peptide vaccine in humans for the first time. Genomic DNA for TCRB sequencing was extracted from EDTA blood using the DNeasy Blood and Tissue Kit.

The library was built by means of the immunoSEQ multiplex PCR assay. Rearranged TCR beta chain sequences were amplified using the hsTCRB Kit according to the manufacturer's protocol. TCRB libraries were sequenced on an Illumina MiSeq. Turning to the authors' computational methods: The kit vendor's proprietary platform handled demultiplexing, trimming and gene mapping. What TCRdb holds here is the immuneACCESS table cut down to in-frame rearrangements. Part of the clones is not present; checked against another copy, under half of the missing clones reflect an unresolved V gene, and the others are unexplained. V and J calls and clone size are as listed in that table; D and trimming were resolved from the DNA. For this sample the table gives about 48,000 clones, of which 65% to 85% were detected only once. The top ten constitute 6.7% of the sample.

The chain links TRBV29-1 with TRBJ2-3; TRBD2 is a possible D gene, resting on 5 matching bases. Specimen: PBMCs, collected from a glioma patient whose treatment included an IDH1 peptide vaccine. The clonotype originates from a man aged 35 to 55 with glioma. The CDR3 in this case is CSISVGRGTDTQYF. The sequenced DNA is TGCAGTATTTCCGTGGGGAGAGGCACAGATACGCAGTATTTT.